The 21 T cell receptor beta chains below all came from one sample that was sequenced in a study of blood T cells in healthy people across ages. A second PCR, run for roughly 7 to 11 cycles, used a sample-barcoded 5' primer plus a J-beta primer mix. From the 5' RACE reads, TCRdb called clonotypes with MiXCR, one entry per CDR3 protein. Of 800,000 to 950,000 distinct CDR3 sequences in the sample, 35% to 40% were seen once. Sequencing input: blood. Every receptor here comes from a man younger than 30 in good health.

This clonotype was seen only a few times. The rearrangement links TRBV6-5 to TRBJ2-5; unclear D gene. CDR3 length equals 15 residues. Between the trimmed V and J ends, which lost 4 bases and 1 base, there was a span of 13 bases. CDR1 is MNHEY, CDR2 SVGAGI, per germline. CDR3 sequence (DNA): TGTGCCAGCAGTTTTAATCATGGGGTCCAAGAGACCCAGTACTTC. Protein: CASSFNHGVQETQYF.

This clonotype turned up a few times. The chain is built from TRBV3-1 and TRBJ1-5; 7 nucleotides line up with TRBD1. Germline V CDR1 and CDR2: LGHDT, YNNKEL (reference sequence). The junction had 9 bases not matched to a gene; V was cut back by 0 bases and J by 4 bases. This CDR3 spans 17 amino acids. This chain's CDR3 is CASSQDMGRGFNQPQHF. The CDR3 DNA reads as TGTGCCAGCAGCCAAGATATGGGCAGGGGGTTTAATCAGCCCCAGCATTTT.

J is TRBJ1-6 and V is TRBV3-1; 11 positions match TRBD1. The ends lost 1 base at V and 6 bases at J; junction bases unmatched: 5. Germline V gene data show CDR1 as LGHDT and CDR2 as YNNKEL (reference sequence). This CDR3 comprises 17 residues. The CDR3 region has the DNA TGTGCCAGCAGCCAAGGCGGGACAGGGGGTAGTAATTCACCCCTCCACTTT. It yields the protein CASSQGGTGGSNSPLHF. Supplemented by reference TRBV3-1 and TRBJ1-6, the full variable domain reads DTAVSQTPKYLVTQMGNDKSIKCEQNLGHDTMYWYKQDSKKFLKIMFSYNNKELIINETVPNRFSPKSPDKAHLNLHINSLELGDSAVYFCASSQGGTGGSNSPLHFGNGTRLTVT.

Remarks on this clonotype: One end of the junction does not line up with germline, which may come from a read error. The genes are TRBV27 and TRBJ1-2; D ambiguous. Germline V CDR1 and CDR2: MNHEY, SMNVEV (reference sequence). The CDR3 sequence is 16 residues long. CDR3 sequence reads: CASSPNFHRGNYDYTF. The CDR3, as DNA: TGTGCCAGCAGCCCGAATTTTCACAGAGGAAACTATGACTACACCTTC.

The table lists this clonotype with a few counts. Here the CDR3 DNA reads TGTGCCGGGGACAGCCAGTACCAAGAGACCCAGTACTTC. Translated, it gives CAGDSQYQETQYF. The chain carries TRBV2 and TRBJ2-5; TRBD1 aligns across 7 bases. This CDR3 contains 13 residues. The V and J ends lost 11 bases and 0 bases, in that order; junction bases with no gene match: 6. CDR1 and CDR2 from the germline V gene are SNHLY and FYNNEI.

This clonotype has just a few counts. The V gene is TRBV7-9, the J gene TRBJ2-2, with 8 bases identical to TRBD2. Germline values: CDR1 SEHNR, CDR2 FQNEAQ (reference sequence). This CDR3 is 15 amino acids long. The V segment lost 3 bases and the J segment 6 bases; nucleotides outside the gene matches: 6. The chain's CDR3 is CASSFSETSAGELFF. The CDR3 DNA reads TGTGCCAGCAGCTTCTCCGAGACTAGCGCCGGGGAGCTGTTTTTT.

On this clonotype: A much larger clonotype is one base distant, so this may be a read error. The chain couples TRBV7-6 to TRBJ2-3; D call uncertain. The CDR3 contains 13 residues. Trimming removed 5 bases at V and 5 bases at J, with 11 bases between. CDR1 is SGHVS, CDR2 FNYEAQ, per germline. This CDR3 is CASSVSLEDTQYF. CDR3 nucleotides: TGTGCCAGCAGCGTAAGTCTGGAAGATACGCAGTATTTT.

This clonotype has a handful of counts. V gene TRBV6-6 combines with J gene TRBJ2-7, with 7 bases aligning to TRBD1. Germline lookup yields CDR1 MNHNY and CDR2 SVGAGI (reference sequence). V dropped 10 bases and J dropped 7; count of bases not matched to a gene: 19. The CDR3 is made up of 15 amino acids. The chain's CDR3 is CATFFRQGNYNEQYF. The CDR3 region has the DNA TGTGCCACCTTCTTCCGACAGGGTAACTACAATGAGCAGTACTTC.

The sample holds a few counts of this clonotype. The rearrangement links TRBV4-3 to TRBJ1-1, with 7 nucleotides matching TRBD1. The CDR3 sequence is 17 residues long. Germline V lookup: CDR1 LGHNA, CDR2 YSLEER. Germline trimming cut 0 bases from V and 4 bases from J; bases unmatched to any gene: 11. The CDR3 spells CASSQDEGGQWSTEAFF. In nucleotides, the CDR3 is TGCGCCAGCAGCCAAGATGAGGGGGGACAGTGGAGCACTGAAGCTTTCTTT.

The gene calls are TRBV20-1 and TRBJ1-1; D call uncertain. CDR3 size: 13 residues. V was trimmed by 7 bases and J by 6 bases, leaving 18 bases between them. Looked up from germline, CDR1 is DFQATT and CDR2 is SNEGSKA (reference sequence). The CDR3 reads CSVPLPLFSEAFF. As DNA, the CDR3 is TGCAGTGTGCCACTACCGTTGTTCTCTGAAGCTTTCTTT.

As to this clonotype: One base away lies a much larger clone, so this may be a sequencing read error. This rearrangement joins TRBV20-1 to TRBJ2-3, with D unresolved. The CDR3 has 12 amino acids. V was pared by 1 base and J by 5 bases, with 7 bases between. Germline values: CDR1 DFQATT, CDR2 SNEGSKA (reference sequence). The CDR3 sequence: CSARALGDTQYF. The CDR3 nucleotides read TGCAGTGCTAGAGCCCTTGGAGATACGCAGTATTTT.

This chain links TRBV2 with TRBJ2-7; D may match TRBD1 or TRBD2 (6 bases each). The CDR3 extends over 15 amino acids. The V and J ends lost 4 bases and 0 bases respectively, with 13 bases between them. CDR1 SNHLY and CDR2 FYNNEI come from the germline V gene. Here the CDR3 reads CASSGEGGHSYEQYF. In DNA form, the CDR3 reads TGTGCCAGCAGTGGGGAAGGGGGGCACTCCTACGAGCAGTACTTC. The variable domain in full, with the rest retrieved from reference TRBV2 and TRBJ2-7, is EPEVTQTPSHQVTQMGQEVILRCVPISNHLYFYWYRQILGQKVEFLVSFYNNEISEKSEIFDDQFSVERPDGSNFTLKIRSTKLEDSAMYFCASSGEGGHSYEQYFGPGTRLTVT.

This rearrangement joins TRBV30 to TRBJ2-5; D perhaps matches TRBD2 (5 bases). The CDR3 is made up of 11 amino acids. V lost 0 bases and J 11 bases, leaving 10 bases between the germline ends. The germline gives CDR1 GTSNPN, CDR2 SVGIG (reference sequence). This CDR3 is CAWSVAREQYF. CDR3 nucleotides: TGTGCCTGGAGTGTAGCGAGGGAGCAGTACTTC.

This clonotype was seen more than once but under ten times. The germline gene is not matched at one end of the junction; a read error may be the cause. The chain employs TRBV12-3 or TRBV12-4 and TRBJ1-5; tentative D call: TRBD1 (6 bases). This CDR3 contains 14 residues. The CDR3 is CASSEDSVNQPQHF. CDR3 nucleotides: TGTGCAAGCAGTGAGGACAGCGTTAATCAGCCCCAGCATTTT.

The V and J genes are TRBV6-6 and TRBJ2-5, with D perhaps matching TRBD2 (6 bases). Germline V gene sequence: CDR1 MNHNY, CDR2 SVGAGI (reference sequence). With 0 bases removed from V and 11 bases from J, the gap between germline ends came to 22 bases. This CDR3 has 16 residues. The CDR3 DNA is TGTGCCAGCAGTTACTCGTCCCGGAGGGCCTACAATGAGCAGTACTTC. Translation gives CASSYSSRRAYNEQYF.

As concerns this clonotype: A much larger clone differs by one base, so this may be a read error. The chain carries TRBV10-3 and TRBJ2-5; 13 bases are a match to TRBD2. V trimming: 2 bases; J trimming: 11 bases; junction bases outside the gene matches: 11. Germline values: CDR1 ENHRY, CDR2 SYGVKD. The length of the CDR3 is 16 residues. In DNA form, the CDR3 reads TGTGCCATCAGTGAGACTAGCGGGGGGGTGGACAATGAGCAGTACTTC. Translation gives CAISETSGGVDNEQYF.

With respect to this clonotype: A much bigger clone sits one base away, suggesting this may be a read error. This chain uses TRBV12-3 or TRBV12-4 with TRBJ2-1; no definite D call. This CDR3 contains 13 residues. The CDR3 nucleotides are TGTGCCAGTTTACCCGACCGCTACAATGAGCGGTTCTTC. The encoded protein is CASLPDRYNERFF.

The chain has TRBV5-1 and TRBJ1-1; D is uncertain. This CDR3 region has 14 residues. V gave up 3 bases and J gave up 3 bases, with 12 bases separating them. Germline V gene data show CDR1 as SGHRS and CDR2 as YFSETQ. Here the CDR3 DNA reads TGCGCCAGCAGCTCCCAAGGGCCGTACACTGAAGCTTTCTTT. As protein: CASSSQGPYTEAFF.

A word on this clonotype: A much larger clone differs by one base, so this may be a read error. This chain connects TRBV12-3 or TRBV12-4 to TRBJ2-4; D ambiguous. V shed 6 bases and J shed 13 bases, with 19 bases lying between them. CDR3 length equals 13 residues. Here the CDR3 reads CASRPQRSYVQYF. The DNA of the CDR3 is TGTGCCAGCAGACCTCAGAGATCCTACGTGCAGTACTTC.

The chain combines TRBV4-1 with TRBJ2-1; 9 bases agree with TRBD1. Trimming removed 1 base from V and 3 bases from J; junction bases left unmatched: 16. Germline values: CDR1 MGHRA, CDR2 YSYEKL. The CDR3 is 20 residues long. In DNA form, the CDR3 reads TGCGCCAGCAGCCAAGCCCCGACAGGGGGTTTGGTCTTTCACTACAATGAGCAGTTCTTC. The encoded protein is CASSQAPTGGLVFHYNEQFF.

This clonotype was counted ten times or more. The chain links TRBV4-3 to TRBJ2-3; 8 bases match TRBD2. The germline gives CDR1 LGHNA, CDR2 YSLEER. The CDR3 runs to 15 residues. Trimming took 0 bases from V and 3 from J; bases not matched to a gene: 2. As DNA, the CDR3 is TGCGCCAGCAGCCAAGATCCGGGAGGGACAGATACGCAGTATTTT. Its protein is CASSQDPGGTDTQYF.